The 32 T cell receptor beta chains presented below share a single source sample, sequenced in a study of cytomegalovirus exposure and HLA in healthy donors. The study ran its PCR with 60 Vbeta and 13 Jbeta primers. Sequenced by immunoSEQ multiplex PCR; TCRdb stores in-frame clones only, minus some. The sample's table shows about 200,000 clones. Sample: PBMCs. All receptors come from a girl aged 2 to 10 in good health and CMV-seropositive.

Written as DNA, the CDR3 is TGCGCCAGCAGCATAGACGGACTCTCTGGAAACACCATATATTTT. Residues: CASSIDGLSGNTIYF. The V call is TRBV5-1, the J call TRBJ1-3, with unresolved D. This CDR3 region has 15 residues. CDR1 is SGHRS and CDR2 is YFSETQ in the germline V gene. Trimming stripped 4 bases from V and 0 bases from J, with 11 bases between.

The rearrangement links TRBV5-4 to TRBJ2-2, with D possibly matching TRBD2 (5 bases). CDR1 SGHNT and CDR2 YYREEE come from the germline V gene (reference sequence). The V and J ends lost 3 bases and 8 bases respectively, with 14 bases between them. The CDR3 contains 14 residues. The CDR3 DNA sequence: TGTGCCAGCAGCTGGCCGGGGAAGACTGGGGAGCTGTTTTTT. As protein: CASSWPGKTGELFF.

CDR3 DNA sequence: TGTGCCAGTAGGAGACAGGGGAACACTGAAGCTTTCTTT. It specifies CASRRQGNTEAFF. V and J are TRBV19 and TRBJ1-1; 7 positions match TRBD1. The V gene's germline CDR1 is LNHDA and CDR2 SQIVND (reference sequence). Losses at the gene ends were 6 bases for V and 1 base for J; bases not matched to a gene: 2. The CDR3 is 13 amino acids.

This sequence joins TRBV2 and TRBJ2-5, with unresolved D. The J call may be in error: the DNA end matches TRBJ2-7 better. Per the germline V gene, CDR1 is SNHLY and CDR2 is FYNNEI. The CDR3 extends over 13 amino acids. The CDR3 region is CASSEHYTYEQYF. CDR3 bases: TGTGCCAGCAGTGAGCACTATACTTACGAGCAGTACTTC.

This chain joins TRBV11-2 and TRBJ2-1; 9 bases agree with TRBD2. V gave up 5 bases and J gave up 8 bases; unmatched junction bases: 16. The CDR3 covers 17 residues. The germline gives CDR1 SGHAT, CDR2 FQNNGV. The CDR3 bases are TGTGCCAGCAGCCTCCGCGGGCGGGAGGGCCCTCTTGATGAGCAGTTCTTC. Protein: CASSLRGREGPLDEQFF.

The chain combines TRBV7-3 with TRBJ2-5, with a possible D match to TRBD2 (6 bases). TRBJ2-7 matches the DNA end more closely, so the J call is doubtful. This CDR3 is 14 amino acids long. Per germline, CDR1 SGHTA and CDR2 FQGTGA. CDR3 coding DNA: TGTGCCAGCAGCTTTAGCGGAGGGGCCTACGAGCAGTACTTC. Encoded protein: CASSFSGGAYEQYF.

V and J are TRBV5-4 and TRBJ2-5; 8 nucleotides match TRBD1. CDR1 is SGHNT and CDR2 is YYREEE in the germline V gene (reference sequence). Losses at the gene ends were 4 bases for V and 5 bases for J; bases not matched to a gene: 13. This CDR3 is built from 16 residues. CDR3 amino acids: CASSRGTGVWGETQYF. CDR3 in DNA: TGTGCCAGCAGCAGGGGGACAGGTGTTTGGGGGGAGACCCAGTACTTC.

The J gene is TRBJ1-1, the V gene TRBV5-1; 7 nucleotides align to TRBD1. CDR1 and CDR2 from the germline V gene are SGHRS and YFSETQ. CDR3 length equals 14 residues. V was clipped by 5 bases and J by 7 bases; unmatched bases: 11. In DNA form, the CDR3 reads TGCGCCAGCAGACCTGGACAGGTACCCTTTGAAGCTTTCTTT. Its translation is CASRPGQVPFEAFF.

The V call is TRBV7-9, the J call TRBJ2-1, with a weak D call TRBD1 (6 bases). CDR3 length: 12 residues. CDR1 SEHNR and CDR2 FQNEAQ come from the germline V gene (reference sequence). V lost 6 bases, J lost 8 bases, and 11 bases lay in between. The DNA of the CDR3 is TGTGCCAGCAGTCGGACAGTTGATGAGCAGTTCTTC. Protein product: CASSRTVDEQFF.

The chain recombines TRBV4-2 with TRBJ2-3; 12 positions agree with TRBD2. V trimming: 4 bases; J trimming: 6 bases; junction bases outside the gene matches: 14. In germline, CDR1 is LGHNA, CDR2 YNFKEQ. This CDR3 contains 18 residues. CDR3 sequence: CASSPWAASGRAEDTQYF. CDR3 bases: TGTGCCAGCAGCCCCTGGGCCGCTAGCGGGAGGGCCGAGGATACGCAGTATTTT.

The gene calls are TRBV15 and TRBJ1-2; D might be TRBD1 (5 bases). The CDR3 runs to 14 residues. V was pared by 3 bases and J by 8 bases, with 16 bases between. The germline CDR1 and CDR2 sequences are LNHNV and YYDKDF (reference sequence). DNA for the CDR3: TGTGCCACCAGCAGGGAGGGTACCCGGGGCGGCTACACCTTC. Translating gives CATSREGTRGGYTF.

This chain connects TRBV19 to TRBJ2-2; 8 bases map to TRBD1. Losses at the gene ends were 6 bases for V and 6 bases for J; bases not matched to a gene: 6. CDR1 is LNHDA and CDR2 is SQIVND in the germline V gene (reference sequence). The CDR3 is 14 amino acids. The CDR3 spells CASRQTGVAGELFF. The CDR3 DNA is TGTGCCAGTAGGCAGACAGGGGTGGCCGGGGAGCTGTTTTTT.

Worth noting for this clone: Other nucleotide sequences from this sample produce the same CDR3. The rearrangement joins TRBV5-6 to TRBJ1-5; 7 bases align to TRBD1. The trim removed 1 base at V and 2 bases at J, leaving 0 bases unmatched. Germline lookup yields CDR1 SGHDT and CDR2 YYEEEE. The CDR3 is made up of 14 amino acids. The CDR3 DNA is TGTGCCAGCAGCTTGACAGGGGGCAATCAGCCCCAGCATTTT. Translated: CASSLTGGNQPQHF. Based on the CDR3 plus reference TRBV5-6 and TRBJ1-5, the full variable domain is DAGVTQSPTHLIKTRGQQVTLRCSPKSGHDTVSWYQQALGQGPQFIFQYYEEEERQRGNFPDRFSGHQFPNYSSELNVNALLLGDSALYLCASSLTGGNQPQHFGDGTRLSIL.

This rearrangement joins TRBV9 to TRBJ1-3; D remains ambiguous. V was shortened by 0 bases and J by 0 bases, with 10 bases between the two germline ends. CDR1 and CDR2 from the germline V gene are SGDLS and YYNGEE. The CDR3 length is 16 residues. CDR3 residues: CASSVASSSSGNTIYF. In DNA form, the CDR3 reads TGTGCCAGCAGCGTAGCCTCCTCGAGCTCTGGAAACACCATATATTTT. The variable domain in full, with the rest retrieved from reference TRBV9 and TRBJ1-3, is DSGVTQTPKHLITATGQRVTLRCSPRSGDLSVYWYQQSLDQGLQFLIQYYNGEERAKGNILERFSAQQFPDLHSELNLSSLELGDSALYFCASSVASSSSGNTIYFGEGSWLTVV.

The rearrangement links TRBV11-2 to TRBJ2-2; 7 bases are a match to TRBD1. The germline V gene encodes CDR1 SGHAT and CDR2 FQNNGV. The CDR3 has 14 residues. J lost 6 bases, V lost 5 bases, and 6 bases had no gene match. The CDR3 region is CASSPLTGPGELFF. The CDR3 nucleotides read TGTGCCAGCAGCCCCCTGACAGGGCCCGGGGAGCTGTTTTTT.

The chain is built from TRBV5-4 and TRBJ1-1; D is perhaps TRBD1 (5 bases). This CDR3 has 13 residues. Germline V CDR1 and CDR2: SGHNT, YYREEE (reference sequence). Trimming shortened V by 5 bases and J by 3 bases, and 11 bases separated the two germline ends. In DNA form, the CDR3 reads TGTGCCAGCAGACAGGTCAACGACACTGAAGCTTTCTTT. It specifies CASRQVNDTEAFF. Supplemented by reference TRBV5-4 and TRBJ1-1, the full variable domain reads ETGVTQSPTHLIKTRGQQVTLRCSSQSGHNTVSWYQQALGQGPQFIFQYYREEENGRGNFPPRFSGLQFPNYSSELNVNALELDDSALYLCASRQVNDTEAFFGQGTRLTVV.

The chain is built from TRBV18 and TRBJ1-2, with 9 bases identical to TRBD1. The CDR3 has 17 residues. Unmatched junction bases numbered 8, after V lost 2 bases and J lost 1 base. Germline CDR1 and CDR2: KGHSH and LQKENI. The CDR3 coding sequence is TGTGCCAGCTCACCAAATTTGGACAGGGGATTTAACTATGGCTACACCTTC. Translation gives CASSPNLDRGFNYGYTF.

The V call is TRBV18, the J call TRBJ2-5, with a tentative D call TRBD1 (6 bases). V lost 4 bases and J lost 4, with 10 bases in between. Germline assignment: CDR1 KGHSH and CDR2 LQKENI. This CDR3 contains 13 residues. CDR3 DNA sequence: TGTGCCAGCTCACTACAGGGTGGAGAGACCCAGTACTTC. Its translation is CASSLQGGETQYF.

V and J are TRBV7-8 and TRBJ2-2, with 12 bases matching TRBD2. With 8 bases clipped from V and 5 bases from J, the junction kept 9 bases outside the gene matches. This CDR3 is 16 amino acids long. Germline values: CDR1 SGHVS, CDR2 FQNEAQ. The CDR3 loop reads CASLAGLAGGTGELFF. Here the CDR3 DNA reads TGTGCCAGCCTAGCGGGACTAGCGGGTGGAACCGGGGAGCTGTTTTTT.

This chain links TRBV27 with TRBJ2-7; TRBD1 aligns across 7 bases. Germline V lookup: CDR1 MNHEY, CDR2 SMNVEV (reference sequence). The CDR3 runs 15 residues. The J segment lost 0 bases and the V segment lost 6 bases, leaving 8 bases of the junction unmatched. CDR3 loop: CASRPGDRSSYEQYF. The CDR3 DNA reads TGTGCCAGCAGGCCAGGGGACAGAAGCTCCTACGAGCAGTACTTC.

The chain's CDR3 is CASRRNTGSSYEQYF. DNA for the CDR3: TGTGCCAGCAGGAGAAATACAGGGAGCTCCTACGAGCAGTACTTC. The chain couples TRBV27 to TRBJ2-7; a possible D gene is TRBD1 (6 bases). CDR3 length: 15 residues. Looked up from germline, CDR1 is MNHEY and CDR2 is SMNVEV (reference sequence). Trimming removed 6 bases at V and 0 bases at J, with 15 bases between.

This chain uses TRBV18 with TRBJ2-7; perhaps TRBD1 as D (6 bases). The CDR3 runs to 16 residues. Germline V gene lookup returns CDR1 KGHSH and CDR2 LQKENI. Trimming pared 5 bases from V and 4 bases from J, leaving 21 bases between. CDR3 nucleotide sequence: TGTGCCAGCTCAGACACTACCTCGGGACATACTTACGAGCAGTACTTC. The encoded protein is CASSDTTSGHTYEQYF.

V usage is TRBV7-2 and J usage is TRBJ2-2, with D perhaps matching TRBD1 (5 bases). V shed 0 bases and J shed 7 bases, with 12 bases lying between them. This CDR3 region has 15 residues. Germline V gene lookup returns CDR1 SGHTA and CDR2 FQGNSA. The CDR3 DNA follows: TGTGCCAGCAGCTTAGCGGGGCGAGTGCACGGGGAGCTGTTTTTT. It codes for CASSLAGRVHGELFF.

The chain is built from TRBV29-1 and TRBJ2-7, with 7 bases fitting TRBD1. The CDR3 has 13 amino acids. Germline V gene sequence: CDR1 SQVTM, CDR2 ANQGSEA. J was trimmed by 2 bases and V by 3 bases; bases with no gene match: 4. CDR3: CSVETDRPYEQYF. The CDR3 coding sequence is TGCAGCGTTGAGACGGACAGGCCCTACGAGCAGTACTTC.

The chain employs TRBV9 and TRBJ2-1; D is possibly TRBD2 (6 bases). V lost 0 bases, J lost 3 bases, and 10 bases lay in between. The CDR3 consists of 15 residues. The germline V gene encodes CDR1 SGDLS and CDR2 YYNGEE. The CDR3 region has the DNA TGTGCCAGCAGCGTAGAGGGTAGCGGCTACAATGAGCAGTTCTTC. Protein sequence: CASSVEGSGYNEQFF.

V gene TRBV29-1 combines with J gene TRBJ2-5, with TRBD1 identical over 7 bases. The CDR3 is 12 amino acids. The germline V gene has CDR1 SQVTM and CDR2 ANQGSEA. J lost 6 bases, V lost 7 bases, and 8 bases had no gene match. CDR3 in amino acids: CSGQDRHKTQYF. The CDR3 DNA follows: TGCAGCGGGCAGGACAGGCATAAGACCCAGTACTTC.

This chain joins TRBV4-1 and TRBJ2-1, with D uncertain. Germline values: CDR1 MGHRA, CDR2 YSYEKL. With 2 bases removed from V and 8 bases from J, the gap between germline ends came to 10 bases. This CDR3 spans 13 amino acids. The CDR3, as DNA: TGCGCCAGCAGCCAATACTTGGTTGATGAGCAGTTCTTC. As protein: CASSQYLVDEQFF.

This chain joins TRBV7-9 and TRBJ2-7, with 9 bases that match TRBD2. V lost 8 bases to trimming and J lost 5 bases; unmatched junction nucleotides: 10. Germline V CDR1 and CDR2: SEHNR, FQNEAQ (reference sequence). The CDR3 length is 14 residues. CDR3 sequence reads: CASRGAGGYHEQYF. As DNA, the CDR3 is TGTGCCAGCCGGGGTGCGGGAGGGTACCACGAGCAGTACTTC.

The chain carries TRBV5-1 and TRBJ2-2; tentative D call: TRBD1 (6 bases). The V end was cut by 0 bases, the J end by 5 bases, with 11 bases between. Germline V gives CDR1 SGHRS, CDR2 YFSETQ. This CDR3 region has 15 residues. The chain's CDR3 is CASSLAVTGTGELFF. The CDR3 nucleotides are TGCGCCAGCAGCTTGGCCGTGACAGGAACCGGGGAGCTGTTTTTT.

The chain joins TRBV9 to TRBJ2-2; 7 bases map to TRBD2. With 0 bases clipped from V and 1 base from J, the junction kept 9 bases outside the gene matches. Germline V gives CDR1 SGDLS, CDR2 YYNGEE. CDR3 size: 18 residues. CDR3 amino acids: CASSVGPHTGGNTGELFF. Written as DNA, the CDR3 is TGTGCCAGCAGCGTAGGCCCCCACACGGGAGGGAACACCGGGGAGCTGTTTTTT.

The CDR3 nucleotides are TGTGCCAGCCAGACAGATGGTTATAACACTGAAGCTTTCTTT. Protein sequence: CASQTDGYNTEAFF. V and J are TRBV6-1 and TRBJ1-1; a possible D gene is TRBD1 (5 bases). The V gene lost 8 bases and the J gene lost 2 bases, with 15 bases spanning the gap. The CDR3 is 14 residues long. Per the germline V gene, CDR1 is MNHNS and CDR2 is SASEGT.

The chain recombines TRBV7-2 with TRBJ2-1, with D perhaps TRBD1 (6 bases). The CDR3 runs 14 residues. Germline CDR1 SGHTA, CDR2 FQGNSA. The V and J ends lost 0 bases and 5 bases respectively, with 8 bases between them. The CDR3 protein is CASSLAGHNNEQFF. CDR3 nucleotides: TGTGCCAGCAGCTTAGCGGGACACAACAATGAGCAGTTCTTC.